The rows below give T cell receptor beta chains drawn from one sample of a study of CD8 T cells in ankylosing spondylitis. TCRdb passed the 5' RACE reads through MiXCR, listing each CDR3 protein once. The table shows around 770,000 distinct CDR3 sequences, with around 19% occurring only once. What was sequenced was blood, either unsorted or a sorted T cell fraction (not recorded which). These receptors came from a male donor with ankylosing spondylitis. CDR3s include the opening cysteine and the closing phenylalanine or tryptophan. Fields, in order: CDR3 DNA, CDR3 protein, J gene, D gene, clone size, V gene. The D gene is left open where the match is weak. Expanded clones get a size class; other rows say once, few or many, or leave the size out.

DNA: TGTGCCAGCAGCTTAATGGCTAGCGGGAGTTCAGATACGCAGTATTTT; CDR3: CASSLMASGSSDTQYF; J: TRBJ2-3; D: TRBD2; size: -; V: TRBV7-3
DNA: TGTGCCAGCAGTTTATATCTAGCGGGAGTGAACGAGCAGTACTTC; CDR3: CASSLYLAGVNEQYF; J: TRBJ2-7; D: TRBD2; size: few; V: TRBV27
DNA: TGTGCCAGCCGATGGGGCCTTTCCGGCGAGCAGTACTTC; CDR3: CASRWGLSGEQYF; J: TRBJ2-7; D: -; size: -; V: TRBV28
DNA: TGTGCCAGCACCCTAACCTACACAGATACGCAGTATTTT; CDR3: CASTLTYTDTQYF; J: TRBJ2-3; D: -; size: few; V: TRBV27
DNA: TGTGCCACCAGCGTGAGGGACAGGGGCCAGACCCAGTACTTC; CDR3: CATSVRDRGQTQYF; J: TRBJ2-5; D: TRBD1; size: -; V: TRBV15
DNA: TGCAGCGTTGAAGATCTGACTTGGGAAGCTTTCTTT; CDR3: CSVEDLTWEAFF; J: TRBJ1-1; D: -; size: few; V: TRBV29-1
DNA: TGCAGTGCTAGGTCTAGCGGGAGGGGGAATGAGCAGTTCTTC; CDR3: CSARSSGRGNEQFF; J: TRBJ2-1; D: TRBD2; size: -; V: TRBV20-1
DNA: TGTGCCACCAGCAGGAATGGGGGCACGGAGACCCAGTACTTC; CDR3: CATSRNGGTETQYF; J: TRBJ2-5; D: -; size: -; V: TRBV15
DNA: TGTGCCAGCAGCCGGGGACTAGCGGGTCCTCCTCAAGAGACCCAGTACTTC; CDR3: CASSRGLAGPPQETQYF; J: TRBJ2-5; D: TRBD2; size: few; V: TRBV11-2
DNA: TGTGCCAGCAGCGTGACTCCCACCGCGAACACCGGGGAGCTGTTTTTT; CDR3: CASSVTPTANTGELFF; J: TRBJ2-2; D: -; size: few; V: TRBV9
DNA: TGTGCCAGCAGCCAGGAGGGACAGGGCGCTTATAATTCACCCCTCCACTTT; CDR3: CASSQEGQGAYNSPLHF; J: TRBJ1-6; D: TRBD1; size: -; V: TRBV3-1
DNA: TGCGCCAGCAGCCCTACGGCGGGGGCTGGGGCCAACGTCCTGACTTTC; CDR3: CASSPTAGAGANVLTF; J: TRBJ2-6; D: TRBD2; size: -; V: TRBV5-1
DNA: TGTGCCAGCAGCCAAGGGGACTCTGGCTACACCTTC; CDR3: CASSQGDSGYTF; J: TRBJ1-2; D: -; size: -; V: TRBV3-1
DNA: TGTGCCACCAGCAGAGGCCTCCCTGATGGACGGGACTCCTACGAGCAGTACTTC; CDR3: CATSRGLPDGRDSYEQYF; J: TRBJ2-7; D: -; size: many; V: TRBV15
DNA: TGTGCCATCTCTCGGGACAGCTTCTACGAGCAGTACTTC; CDR3: CAISRDSFYEQYF; J: TRBJ2-7; D: TRBD1; size: -; V: TRBV10-3
DNA: TGTGCCAGCAGACTAGCGGTGACAGATACGCAGTATTTT; CDR3: CASRLAVTDTQYF; J: TRBJ2-3; D: TRBD2; size: few; V: TRBV3-1
DNA: TGTGCCAGCTCACCACCTCAGGGGCTCACTGAAGCTTTCTTT; CDR3: CASSPPQGLTEAFF; J: TRBJ1-1; D: -; size: many; V: TRBV18
DNA: TGTGCCAGCAGCTTGGGCCAGGGGGCTTGGCAGCCCCAGCATTTT; CDR3: CASSLGQGAWQPQHF; J: TRBJ1-5; D: TRBD1; size: few; V: TRBV5-6
DNA: TGTGCCAGCAGCGTAGAGGGGGCCTCTGGAAACACCATATATTTT; CDR3: CASSVEGASGNTIYF; J: TRBJ1-3; D: TRBD1; size: few; V: TRBV9
DNA: TGTGCCAGCAGTTCCCTAGCGGATGAGATCCAGTATTTT; CDR3: CASSSLADEIQYF; J: TRBJ2-3; D: TRBD2; size: -; V: TRBV7-3
DNA: TGTGCCAGCAGTTACTACGGACAGGGGGCGGACGAGCAGTACTTC; CDR3: CASSYYGQGADEQYF; J: TRBJ2-7; D: TRBD1; size: -; V: TRBV6-5
DNA: TGTGCCAGCAGCCCCGGGACTACAAACACAGATACGCAGTATTTT; CDR3: CASSPGTTNTDTQYF; J: TRBJ2-3; D: TRBD2; size: -; V: TRBV7-9
DNA: TGCGCCAGCAGCCAAGATAGAGTCCCGAACACCGGGGAGCTGTTTTTT; CDR3: CASSQDRVPNTGELFF; J: TRBJ2-2; D: -; size: -; V: TRBV4-1
DNA: TGTGCCAGCAGTTACTCGCAAGGCAATGAGCAGTTCTTC; CDR3: CASSYSQGNEQFF; J: TRBJ2-1; D: -; size: few; V: TRBV6-5
DNA: TGCGCCAGCAGCTCCGCGGGGCAGGGTGTGGCCACTGAAGCTTTCTTT; CDR3: CASSSAGQGVATEAFF; J: TRBJ1-1; D: -; size: -; V: TRBV5-1
DNA: TGTGCCAGCAGCTCGCCTAGGACTAGCGGCCAGGGGAATGAGCAGTTCTTC; CDR3: CASSSPRTSGQGNEQFF; J: TRBJ2-1; D: TRBD2; size: -; V: TRBV7-3
DNA: TGTGCCAGCAGTTACTCCCCAGGGGAGACTGAAGCTTTCTTT; CDR3: CASSYSPGETEAFF; J: TRBJ1-1; D: -; size: -; V: TRBV6-5
DNA: TGTGCCAGCAGCCTCCGCCGGGACACGTCCTACGAGCAGTACTTC; CDR3: CASSLRRDTSYEQYF; J: TRBJ2-7; D: -; size: -; V: TRBV11-1
DNA: TGTGCCACCAGTGATCCGGGGACAGGGCAGCCAGATACGCAGTATTTT; CDR3: CATSDPGTGQPDTQYF; J: TRBJ2-3; D: TRBD1; size: -; V: TRBV24-1
DNA: TGCAGTGCTAGAGGACTACTAGCGGGAGGATCTGGGAATGAGCAGTTCTTC; CDR3: CSARGLLAGGSGNEQFF; J: TRBJ2-1; D: TRBD2; size: -; V: TRBV20-1
DNA: TGCGCCAGCAGTGGCGGGAGGGCCTTTGAGGATGAGCAGTTCTTC; CDR3: CASSGGRAFEDEQFF; J: TRBJ2-1; D: TRBD2; size: -; V: TRBV5-1
DNA: TGTGCCAGCAGCTTAGAACCCCCGCCTCAGCGGGTATATTCCTACGAGCAGTACTTC; CDR3: CASSLEPPPQRVYSYEQYF; J: TRBJ2-7; D: -; size: few; V: TRBV11-2
DNA: TGTGCCAGCAGTTTTTCAGGGTCAAGGGGAAACATTCAGTACTTC; CDR3: CASSFSGSRGNIQYF; J: TRBJ2-4; D: -; size: many; V: TRBV28
DNA: TGTGCCAGCAGCCAAGATCAGTTGAACACAGATACGCAGTATTTT; CDR3: CASSQDQLNTDTQYF; J: TRBJ2-3; D: -; size: -; V: TRBV3-1
DNA: TGCGCCAGCAGCTTTACAGGCACTGAAGCTTTCTTT; CDR3: CASSFTGTEAFF; J: TRBJ1-1; D: -; size: many; V: TRBV5-1
DNA: TGTGCCAGCAGTTTGCCCTACACTGAAGCTTTCTTT; CDR3: CASSLPYTEAFF; J: TRBJ1-1; D: -; size: many; V: TRBV12-3/TRBV12-4
DNA: TGTGCCAGCAGTTACGACAGCCTGAACACTGAAGCTTTCTTT; CDR3: CASSYDSLNTEAFF; J: TRBJ1-1; D: -; size: -; V: TRBV6-5
DNA: TGCAGTGCTAGGACTAGCGCCTCCTACGAGCAGTACTTC; CDR3: CSARTSASYEQYF; J: TRBJ2-7; D: TRBD2; size: -; V: TRBV20-1
DNA: TGCAGCGTGGGCCGGGACAGGGGAAGCGGGGAGCTGTTTTTT; CDR3: CSVGRDRGSGELFF; J: TRBJ2-2; D: TRBD1; size: -; V: TRBV29-1
DNA: TGTGCCAGCAGCTTAGGGCCCGGTTCAGGGGGTGAAAAACTGTTTTTT; CDR3: CASSLGPGSGGEKLFF; J: TRBJ1-4; D: TRBD1; size: many; V: TRBV7-2
DNA: TGCGCCAGCAGCCAAGAGATCGGACGGGAAGGGGGCTACACCTTC; CDR3: CASSQEIGREGGYTF; J: TRBJ1-2; D: -; size: few; V: TRBV4-1